The clone carrying this T cell receptor (beta chain) was observed a handful of times. The antigen is unknown. In the ophthalmopathy cohort, Clinical Activity Score was at least 3, NOSPECS grade at least 4, and duration under 3 months. Amplification targeted TCR beta CDR3 regions from RNA transcripts. HTBI primers were the set used in a first-round RT-PCR of the TCR CDR3. TCRdb reanalysed the multiplex PCR reads using MiXCR and keeps one entry per CDR3 protein. The sample consists of about 600,000 distinct CDR3 sequences, about 14% of them appearing once. These data belong to a study of T cells in Graves' hyperthyroidism and ophthalmopathy. For the study at large: Peripheral blood sampling occurred at initial diagnosis, before any treatment.

CDR3 size: 12 residues. V lost 3 bases and J lost 5, with 8 bases in between. The germline V gene encodes CDR1 SGHDT and CDR2 YYEEEE. Study-wide findings and caveats: Through a model of 13 V-J features, ophthalmopathy was separated from stable hyperthyroidism. Ophthalmopathy was model-predicted a median about 6.7 months pre-onset.

Sequencing was done on a sample of blood. The rearrangement joins TRBV5-6 to TRBJ1-2; unclear D gene. The origin of this receptor is a woman aged 50 to 60 with Graves' ophthalmopathy. CDR3 coding DNA: TGTGCCAGCAGCTCCCAGTTTTATGGCTACACCTTC. It translates to CASSSQFYGYTF. Drawing the rest from reference TRBV5-6 and TRBJ1-2, the complete variable domain is DAGVTQSPTHLIKTRGQQVTLRCSPKSGHDTVSWYQQALGQGPQFIFQYYEEEERQRGNFPDRFSGHQFPNYSSELNVNALLLGDSALYLCASSSQFYGYTFGSGTRLTVV.